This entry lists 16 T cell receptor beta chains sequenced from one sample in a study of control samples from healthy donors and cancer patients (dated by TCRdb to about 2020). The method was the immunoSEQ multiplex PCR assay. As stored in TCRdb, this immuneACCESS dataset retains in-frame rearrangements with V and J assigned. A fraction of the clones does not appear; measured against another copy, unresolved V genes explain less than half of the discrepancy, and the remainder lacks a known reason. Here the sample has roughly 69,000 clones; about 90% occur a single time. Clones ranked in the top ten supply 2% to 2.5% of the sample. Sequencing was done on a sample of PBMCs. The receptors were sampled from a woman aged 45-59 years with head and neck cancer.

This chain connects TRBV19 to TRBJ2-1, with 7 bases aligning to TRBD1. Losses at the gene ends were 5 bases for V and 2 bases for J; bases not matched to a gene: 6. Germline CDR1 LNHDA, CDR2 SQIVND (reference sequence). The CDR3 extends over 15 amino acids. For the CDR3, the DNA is TGTGCCAGTAGTCCCCGGGACAGCGCCTACAATGAGCAGTTCTTC. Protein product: CASSPRDSAYNEQFF.

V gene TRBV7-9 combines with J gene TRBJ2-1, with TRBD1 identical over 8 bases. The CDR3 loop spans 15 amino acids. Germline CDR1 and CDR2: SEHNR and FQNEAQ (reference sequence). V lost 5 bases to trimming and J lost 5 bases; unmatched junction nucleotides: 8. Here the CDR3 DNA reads TGTGCCAGCAGCCCCCCGGGACAGGCCCACAATGAGCAGTTCTTC. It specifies CASSPPGQAHNEQFF.

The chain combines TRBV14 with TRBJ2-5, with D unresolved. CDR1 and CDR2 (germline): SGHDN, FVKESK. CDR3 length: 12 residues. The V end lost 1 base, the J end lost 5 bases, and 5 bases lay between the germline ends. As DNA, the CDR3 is TGTGCCAGCAGCCAAGCTCGTGAGACCCAGTACTTC. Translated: CASSQARETQYF.

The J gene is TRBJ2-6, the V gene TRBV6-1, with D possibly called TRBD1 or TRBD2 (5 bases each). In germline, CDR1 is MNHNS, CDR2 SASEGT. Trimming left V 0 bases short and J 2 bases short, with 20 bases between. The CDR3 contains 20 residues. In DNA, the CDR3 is TGTGCCAGCAGTGAAGCCGTCGGGGCTCTCTCCTTCGCTGGGGCCAACGTCCTGACTTTC. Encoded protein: CASSEAVGALSFAGANVLTF.

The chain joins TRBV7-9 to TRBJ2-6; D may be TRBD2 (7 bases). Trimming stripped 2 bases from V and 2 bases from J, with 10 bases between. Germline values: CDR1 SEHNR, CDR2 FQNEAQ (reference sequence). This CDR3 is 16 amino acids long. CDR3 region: CASSLLGGAGANVLTF. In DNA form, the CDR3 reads TGTGCCAGCAGCTTACTAGGGGGGGCTGGGGCCAACGTCCTGACTTTC.

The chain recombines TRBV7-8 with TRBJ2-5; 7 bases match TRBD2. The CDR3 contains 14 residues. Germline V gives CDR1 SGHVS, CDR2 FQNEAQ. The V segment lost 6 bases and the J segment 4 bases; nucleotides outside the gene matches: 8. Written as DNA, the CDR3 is TGTGCCAGCAGTCCGAGGGCTAGCGGAGAGACCCAGTACTTC. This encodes CASSPRASGETQYF. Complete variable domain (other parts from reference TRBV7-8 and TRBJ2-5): GAGVSQSPRYKVAKRGQDVALRCDPISGHVSLFWYQQALGQGPEFLTYFQNEAQLDKSGLPSDRFFAERPEGSVSTLKIQRTQQEDSAVYLCASSPRASGETQYFGPGTRLLVL.

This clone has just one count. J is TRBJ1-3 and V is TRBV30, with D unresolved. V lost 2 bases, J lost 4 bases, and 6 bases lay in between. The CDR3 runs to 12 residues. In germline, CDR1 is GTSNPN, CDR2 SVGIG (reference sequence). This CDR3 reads CAWSPGGNTIYF. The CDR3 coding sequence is TGTGCCTGGAGTCCCGGGGGAAACACCATATATTTT.

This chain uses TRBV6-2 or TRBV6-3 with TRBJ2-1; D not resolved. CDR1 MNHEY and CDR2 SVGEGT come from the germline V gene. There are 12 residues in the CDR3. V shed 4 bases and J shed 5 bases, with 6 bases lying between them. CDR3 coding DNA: TGTGCCAGCAGTTTGACCCACAATGAGCAGTTCTTC. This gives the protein CASSLTHNEQFF.

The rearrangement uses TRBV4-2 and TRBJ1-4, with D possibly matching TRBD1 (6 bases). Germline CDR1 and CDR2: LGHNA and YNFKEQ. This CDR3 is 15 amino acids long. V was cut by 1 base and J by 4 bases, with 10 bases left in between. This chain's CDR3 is CASSQVRGNNEKLFF. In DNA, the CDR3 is TGTGCCAGCAGCCAAGTCAGGGGAAATAATGAAAAACTGTTTTTT.

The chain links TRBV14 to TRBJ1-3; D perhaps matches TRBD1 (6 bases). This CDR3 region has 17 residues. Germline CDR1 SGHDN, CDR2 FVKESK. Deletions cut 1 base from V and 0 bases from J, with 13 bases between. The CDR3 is CASSQGTDAISGNTIYF. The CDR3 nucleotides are TGTGCCAGCAGCCAAGGGACAGACGCTATCTCTGGAAACACCATATATTTT. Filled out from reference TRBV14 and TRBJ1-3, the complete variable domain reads EAGVTQFPSHSVIEKGQTVTLRCDPISGHDNLYWYRRVMGKEIKFLLHFVKESKQDESGMPNNRFLAERTGGTYSTLKVQPAELEDSGVYFCASSQGTDAISGNTIYFGEGSWLTVV.

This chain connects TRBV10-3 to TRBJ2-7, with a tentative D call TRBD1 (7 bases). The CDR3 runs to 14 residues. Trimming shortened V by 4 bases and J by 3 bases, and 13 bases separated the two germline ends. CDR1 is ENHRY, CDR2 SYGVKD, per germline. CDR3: CAISVNRGGYEQYF. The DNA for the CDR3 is TGTGCCATCAGTGTCAACAGGGGAGGCTACGAGCAGTACTTC.

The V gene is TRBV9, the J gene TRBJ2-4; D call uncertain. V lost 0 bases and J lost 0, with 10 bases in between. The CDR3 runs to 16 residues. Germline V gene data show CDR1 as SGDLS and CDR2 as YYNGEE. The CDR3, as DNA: TGTGCCAGCAGCGTAGCTACGTCGGGAGCCAAAAACATTCAGTACTTC. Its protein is CASSVATSGAKNIQYF.

CDR3 nucleotide sequence: TGTGCCTGGAGTGTTCTGATGGGCACTGAAGCTTTCTTT. This sequence encodes CAWSVLMGTEAFF. The chain employs TRBV30 and TRBJ1-1; D not certain. Germline CDR1 and CDR2: GTSNPN and SVGIG (reference sequence). This CDR3 comprises 13 residues. V lost 0 bases and J 4 bases, leaving 9 bases between the germline ends.

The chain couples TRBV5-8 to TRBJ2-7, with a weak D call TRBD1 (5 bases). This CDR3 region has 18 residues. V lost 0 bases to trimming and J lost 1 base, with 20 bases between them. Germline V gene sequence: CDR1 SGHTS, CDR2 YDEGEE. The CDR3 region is CASSLAPWGTGFSYEQYF. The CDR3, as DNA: TGTGCCAGCAGCTTGGCCCCGTGGGGCACAGGATTTTCCTACGAGCAGTACTTC.

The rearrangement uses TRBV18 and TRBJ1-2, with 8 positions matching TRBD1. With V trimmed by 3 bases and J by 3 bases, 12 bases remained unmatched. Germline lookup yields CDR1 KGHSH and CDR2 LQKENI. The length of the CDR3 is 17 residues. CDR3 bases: TGTGCCAGCTCACCCCCGGGGGGGACAGGTGTCGACTATGGCTACACCTTC. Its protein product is CASSPPGGTGVDYGYTF.

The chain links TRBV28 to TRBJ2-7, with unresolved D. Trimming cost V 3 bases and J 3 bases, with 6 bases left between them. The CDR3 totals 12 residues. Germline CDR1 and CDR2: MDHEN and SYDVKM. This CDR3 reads CASSFDNYEQYF. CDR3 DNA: TGTGCCAGCAGTTTCGACAACTACGAGCAGTACTTC.